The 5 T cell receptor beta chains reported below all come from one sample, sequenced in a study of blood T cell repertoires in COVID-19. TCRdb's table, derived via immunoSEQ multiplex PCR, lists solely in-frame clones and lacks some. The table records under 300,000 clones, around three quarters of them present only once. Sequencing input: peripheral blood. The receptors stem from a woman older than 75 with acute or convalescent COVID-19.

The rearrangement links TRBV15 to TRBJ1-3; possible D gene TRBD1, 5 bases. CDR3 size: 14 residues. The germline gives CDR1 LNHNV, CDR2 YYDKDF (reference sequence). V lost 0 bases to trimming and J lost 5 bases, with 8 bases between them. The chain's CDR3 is CATSREAGRNTIYF. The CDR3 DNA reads TGTGCCACCAGCAGAGAGGCAGGGCGAAACACCATATATTTT. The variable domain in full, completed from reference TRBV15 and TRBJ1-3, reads DAMVIQNPRYQVTQFGKPVTLSCSQTLNHNVMYWYQQKSSQAPKLLFHYYDKDFNNEADTPDNFQSRRPNTSFCFLDIRSPGLGDTAMYLCATSREAGRNTIYFGEGSWLTVV.

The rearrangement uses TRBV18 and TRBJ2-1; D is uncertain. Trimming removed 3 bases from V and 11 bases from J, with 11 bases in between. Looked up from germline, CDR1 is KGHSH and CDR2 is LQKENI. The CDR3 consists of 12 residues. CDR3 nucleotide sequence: TGTGCCAGCTCACCCGACTCCCCCCAGCAGTTCTTC. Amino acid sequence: CASSPDSPQQFF.

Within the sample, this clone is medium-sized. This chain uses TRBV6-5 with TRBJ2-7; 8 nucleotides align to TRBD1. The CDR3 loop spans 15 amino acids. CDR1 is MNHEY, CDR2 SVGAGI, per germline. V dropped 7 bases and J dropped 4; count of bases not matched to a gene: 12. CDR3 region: CASTPTQGARYEQYF. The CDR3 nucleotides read TGTGCCAGCACCCCGACTCAGGGGGCTCGGTACGAGCAGTACTTC.

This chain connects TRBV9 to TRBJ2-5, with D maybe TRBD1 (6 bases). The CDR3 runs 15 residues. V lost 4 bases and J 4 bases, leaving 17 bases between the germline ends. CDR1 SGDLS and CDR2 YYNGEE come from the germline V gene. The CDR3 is CASSLGQRPAETQYF. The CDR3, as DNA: TGTGCCAGCAGCCTCGGACAGAGACCCGCAGAGACCCAGTACTTC.

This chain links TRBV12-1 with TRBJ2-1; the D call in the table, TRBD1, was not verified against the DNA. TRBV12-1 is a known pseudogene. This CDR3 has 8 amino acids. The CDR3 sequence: CASSSQFF. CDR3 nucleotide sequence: TGTGCCAGCTCATCGCAGTTCTTC.